This is a list of T cell receptor beta chains from one sample in a study of shared clonotypes between healthy human individuals. The table came from immunoSEQ multiplex PCR; TCRdb's copy has only in-frame clones and leaves some out. The sample lists roughly 500,000 clones, around 85% occurring once. Input material: PBMCs. These receptors were taken from a woman aged 40 to 50 in good health. Some clones in this sample may be carry-over from other donors' samples. Each CDR3 is given with its conserved first and last residue. D genes are given only for firm matches. Part of the rows lack a size; the others show once, few, many or a class for expanded clones.

NA	TRBJ2-1	NA	TRBV5-1	TGCGCCAGCAGCTTAATAGCAGCGGCGGAATACAATGAGCAGTTCTTC	CASSLIAAAEYNEQFF
NA	TRBJ1-5	NA	TRBV11-1	TGTGCCAGCAGCTTTGGGGCCCATCAGCCCCAGCATTTT	CASSFGAHQPQHF
NA	TRBJ2-7	NA	TRBV28	TGTGCCAGCAGTTTGGGGGGAGTTTCCTACGAGCAGTACTTC	CASSLGGVSYEQYF
TRBD1	TRBJ1-2	NA	TRBV7-2	TGTGCCAGCAGCGCCCGGACAGGGGGCTCCGCGGGCTACACCTTC	CASSARTGGSAGYTF
NA	TRBJ1-2	NA	TRBV6-6	TGTGCCAGCAAAGGGACATTAGAATATGGCTACACCTTC	CASKGTLEYGYTF
TRBD2	TRBJ2-1	many	TRBV5-1	TGCGCCAGCAGCTTGGAGGCTAGCGGGAGTAGCTACAATGAGCAGTTCTTC	CASSLEASGSSYNEQFF
NA	TRBJ2-7	once	TRBV29-1	TGCAGCGTTGGGGGTGAGGGTTACGAGCAGTACTTC	CSVGGEGYEQYF
NA	TRBJ2-1	NA	TRBV28	TGTGCCAGCAGTTGGGGCAGGGGCACTTCCTCCTACAATGAGCAGTTCTTC	CASSWGRGTSSYNEQFF
TRBD1	TRBJ1-4	NA	TRBV10-2	TGCGCCAGCAGCCTCGTAGCCGGGACAGCGAATGAAAAACTGTTTTTT	CASSLVAGTANEKLFF
NA	TRBJ2-1	few	TRBV4-1	TGCGCCAGCAGCCAAGAAGGCAGCTCCCCCTACAATGAGCAGTTCTTC	CASSQEGSSPYNEQFF
NA	TRBJ2-7	few	TRBV29-1	TGCAGCGTTCTGGGCCAGGGAACCTACGAGCAGTACTTC	CSVLGQGTYEQYF
NA	TRBJ2-1	few	TRBV19	TGTGCCAGTAGTTGGAGCCATGAGCAGTTCTTC	CASSWSHEQFF
TRBD1	TRBJ2-2	NA	TRBV7-9	TGTGCCAGCGGGGGACAGGTCAACACCGGGGAGCTGTTTTTT	CASGGQVNTGELFF
NA	TRBJ2-3	few	TRBV10-2	TGCGCCAGCAGTGAGTCGTGGGAACAAACGCAGTATTTT	CASSESWEQTQYF
NA	TRBJ2-2	NA	TRBV11-2	TGTGCCAGCAGCTTAGTGGGAGGGAACACCGGGGAGCTGTTTTTT	CASSLVGGNTGELFF
TRBD2	TRBJ2-3	NA	TRBV4-1	TGCGCCAGCAGCCAAGGGACTAGCCGATTCACAGATACGCAGTATTTT	CASSQGTSRFTDTQYF
NA	TRBJ2-1	NA	TRBV5-1	TGCGCCAGCAGCTTGGGTGCTAGCGACCACAATGAGCAGTTCTTC	CASSLGASDHNEQFF
TRBD1	TRBJ1-3	NA	TRBV9	TGTGCCAGCAGCTTCACCGGGACAGGGGGCGAGGGAAACACCATATATTTT	CASSFTGTGGEGNTIYF
NA	TRBJ2-7	NA	TRBV5-4	TGTGCCAGCAGCGTCCGGGGGACCCACGAGCAGTACTTC	CASSVRGTHEQYF
NA	TRBJ2-1	NA	TRBV4-3	TGCGCCAGCAGCCCAACCCGGAACTACAATGAGCAGTTCTTC	CASSPTRNYNEQFF
NA	TRBJ2-3	NA	TRBV4-3	TGCGCCAGCAGCCAAGGACATCTTAGCACAGATACGCAGTATTTT	CASSQGHLSTDTQYF
NA	TRBJ2-6	NA	TRBV5-1	TGCGCCAGCAGCTTGGTCACGGGTTCTGGGGCCAACGTCCTGACTTTC	CASSLVTGSGANVLTF
NA	TRBJ2-7	once	TRBV28	TGTGCCAGCAGCTTTAGCGGCACCTACGAGCAGTACTTC	CASSFSGTYEQYF
NA	TRBJ2-3	once	TRBV4-3	TGCGCCAGCAGCCAGAGCAGGGGTCTAACAGATACGCAGTATTTT	CASSQSRGLTDTQYF
NA	TRBJ2-5	once	TRBV7-2	TGTGCCAGCAGCTTAGCGCCGGCAGAGGAGACCCAGTACTTC	CASSLAPAEETQYF